These 24 T cell receptor beta chains share one sample of origin, sequenced in a study of response to subunit inactivated influenza vaccine. MiXCR, applied by TCRdb to the RT-PCR reads, yields one record per CDR3 protein. Of roughly 550,000 distinct CDR3 sequences in the sample, approximately 24% were seen once. These sequences were also reported in another study, on T cells expressing NK-cell markers. That source reports: 5'RACE template switching built TCR beta cDNA with unique molecular identifiers.

The sample consisted of CD4+ T cells sorted from PBMCs, taken 11 to 12 days after vaccination. Source of these receptors: a man between 50 and 59 years old who received an inactivated influenza vaccine.

The chain recombines TRBV24-1 with TRBJ2-3, with no clear D. Trimming took off 2 bases at V and 0 bases at J, with 5 bases between the two ends. Germline V gene lookup returns CDR1 KGHDR and CDR2 SFDVKD. CDR3 length: 14 residues. The DNA for the CDR3 is TGTGCCACCAGTGATTCCCTGAGCACAGATACGCAGTATTTT. As protein: CATSDSLSTDTQYF.

V is TRBV10-3 and J is TRBJ2-7, with 8 bases that match TRBD2. CDR3 length: 14 amino acids. The V gene's germline CDR1 is ENHRY and CDR2 SYGVKD. V was pared by 4 bases and J by 3 bases, with 5 bases of the junction left unmatched. This CDR3 is CAISVSGTSYEQYF. The CDR3 nucleotides read TGTGCCATCAGTGTTTCCGGGACTAGCTACGAGCAGTACTTC.

There are many counts of this clonotype. This chain links TRBV6-2 or TRBV6-3 with TRBJ2-7; tentatively, D is TRBD2 (5 bases). CDR3 size: 14 residues. The germline V gene has CDR1 MNHEY and CDR2 SVGEGT. Trimming removed 6 bases from V and 2 bases from J, with 14 bases in between. As DNA, the CDR3 is TGTGCCAGCAGCCTTACTTCCGGGACCTACGAGCAGTACTTC. It yields the protein CASSLTSGTYEQYF.

The chain has TRBV4-1 and TRBJ1-4; TRBD1 might be the D (5 bases). Per germline, CDR1 MGHRA and CDR2 YSYEKL. This CDR3 spans 15 amino acids. Trimming stripped 1 base from V and 4 bases from J, with 10 bases between. CDR3 nucleotide sequence: TGCGCCAGCAGCCAAGGACAGTTAGGTAATGAAAAACTGTTTTTT. Translating gives CASSQGQLGNEKLFF.

This clonotype was seen only a few times. J is TRBJ2-3 and V is TRBV12-5; D is ambiguous. In germline, CDR1 is LGHNT, CDR2 FRNRAP. The CDR3 is 15 residues long. The ends were cut back, 2 bases at V and 0 bases at J, with 9 bases in the middle. Here the CDR3 DNA reads TGTGCTAGTGGTTTGTCGACGGGTAGCACAGATACGCAGTATTTT. Residues: CASGLSTGSTDTQYF.

The V call is TRBV2, the J call TRBJ2-7, with TRBD1 identical over 9 bases. The CDR3 runs to 13 residues. J was trimmed by 3 bases and V by 6 bases; bases with no gene match: 3. CDR1 and CDR2 (germline): SNHLY, FYNNEI. This CDR3 reads CASRADRGYEQYF. In DNA, the CDR3 is TGTGCCAGCAGAGCGGACAGGGGCTACGAGCAGTACTTC.

Many counts were recorded for this clonotype. V gene TRBV19 combines with J gene TRBJ1-6; 11 bases line up with TRBD1. This CDR3 comprises 15 residues. V trimming: 5 bases; J trimming: 5 bases; junction bases outside the gene matches: 2. The germline CDR1 and CDR2 sequences are LNHDA and SQIVND (reference sequence). This CDR3 is CASSWDRGNNSPLHF. CDR3 bases: TGTGCCAGTAGTTGGGACAGGGGGAATAATTCACCCCTCCACTTT.

This clonotype was recorded at least ten times. The rearrangement links TRBV29-1 to TRBJ2-3; D possibly uses TRBD1 or TRBD2 (7 bases each). CDR1 is SQVTM, CDR2 ANQGSEA, per germline. V was pared by 4 bases and J by 6 bases, with 11 bases between. This CDR3 spans 12 amino acids. The CDR3 sequence: CSVGRGGDTQYF. Written as DNA, the CDR3 is TGCAGCGTTGGCAGGGGGGGTGATACGCAGTATTTT.

CDR3 residues: CASSLAGLALDIQYF. CDR3 sequence (DNA): TGTGCCAGCAGCTTAGCGGGGCTAGCTTTGGACATTCAGTACTTC. The V call is TRBV7-2, the J call TRBJ2-4, with D perhaps being TRBD1 or TRBD2 (5 bases each). Looked up from germline, CDR1 is SGHTA and CDR2 is FQGNSA. Trimming left V 0 bases short and J 8 bases short, with 14 bases between. This CDR3 spans 15 amino acids.

The genes are TRBV12-3 or TRBV12-4 and TRBJ1-2; no definite D call. The CDR3 sequence is 14 residues long. The V and J ends lost 3 bases and 2 bases respectively, with 10 bases between them. CDR3: CASSFTGTNYGYTF. The CDR3 region has the DNA TGTGCCAGCAGTTTCACGGGAACCAACTATGGCTACACCTTC.

This clonotype has only a few counts. The chain couples TRBV6-1 to TRBJ1-1; D remains ambiguous. Germline loops: CDR1 MNHNS, CDR2 SASEGT. Trimming took off 6 bases at V and 1 base at J, with 9 bases between the two ends. CDR3 size: 13 residues. CDR3 in DNA: TGTGCCAGCAGCCCGACGTCGAACACTGAAGCTTTCTTT. Protein sequence: CASSPTSNTEAFF.

The genes are TRBV6-5 and TRBJ1-2; 9 bases align to TRBD1. J lost 4 bases, V lost 0 bases, and 9 bases had no gene match. Germline values: CDR1 MNHEY, CDR2 SVGAGI. The CDR3 runs to 17 residues. CDR3 residues: CASSYSRRGQGVYGYTF. The CDR3 DNA is TGTGCCAGCAGTTACTCGAGGAGGGGACAGGGAGTCTATGGCTACACCTTC.

This clonotype occurred a few times. The genes are TRBV29-1 and TRBJ2-7; 7 nucleotides align to TRBD1. The CDR3 consists of 12 residues. V shed 7 bases and J 7 bases; nucleotides not matched to a gene: 10. Per germline, CDR1 SQVTM and CDR2 ANQGSEA. CDR3 bases: TGCAGCGGCGAAACAGGGGCGCGGGAGCAGTACTTC. It yields the protein CSGETGAREQYF.

The rearrangement uses TRBV14 and TRBJ1-6; D unresolved. V was cut by 4 bases and J by 6 bases, with 10 bases left in between. The CDR3 runs to 14 residues. Per the germline V gene, CDR1 is SGHDN and CDR2 is FVKESK. The CDR3 DNA follows: TGTGCCAGCAGCCTCGGACCCCTTAATTCACCCCTCCACTTT. It translates to CASSLGPLNSPLHF.

This chain connects TRBV11-2 to TRBJ2-5, with D tentatively TRBD1 (5 bases). Germline V gene lookup returns CDR1 SGHAT and CDR2 FQNNGV. This CDR3 region has 17 residues. With 0 bases removed from V and 4 bases from J, the gap between germline ends came to 18 bases. CDR3 loop: CASSLEGQGVFGETQYF. The CDR3 DNA follows: TGTGCCAGCAGCTTAGAGGGTCAAGGGGTCTTCGGAGAGACCCAGTACTTC.

V and J are TRBV20-1 and TRBJ2-7; possible D gene TRBD2, 5 bases. The ends were cut back, 3 bases at V and 2 bases at J, with 11 bases in the middle. Germline CDR1 reads DFQATT; CDR2 reads SNEGSKA (reference sequence). CDR3 size: 13 residues. The CDR3 region is CSARPTRPYEQYF. CDR3 DNA: TGCAGTGCTAGGCCAACTAGACCCTACGAGCAGTACTTC.

This clonotype appeared many times. This sequence joins TRBV12-3 or TRBV12-4 and TRBJ1-1; D not resolved. The length of the CDR3 is 13 residues. Trimming stripped 1 base from V and 4 bases from J, with 7 bases between. The CDR3 spells CASSLGWSTEAFF. The CDR3 coding sequence is TGTGCCAGCAGTTTAGGGTGGAGCACTGAAGCTTTCTTT.

This clonotype was counted a single time. The rearrangement links TRBV6-2 or TRBV6-3 to TRBJ2-4; 7 nucleotides agree with TRBD2. Looked up from germline, CDR1 is MNHEY and CDR2 is SVGEGT. The junction had 7 bases not matched to a gene; V was cut back by 2 bases and J by 6 bases. The CDR3 has 15 residues. CDR3 in amino acids: CASSYEGGFGNIQYF. The CDR3 nucleotides are TGTGCCAGCAGTTACGAGGGAGGGTTCGGAAACATTCAGTACTTC.

V is TRBV30 and J is TRBJ2-7; possibly TRBD1 or TRBD2 for D (5 bases each). This CDR3 contains 11 residues. Trimming removed 2 bases from V and 13 bases from J, with 15 bases in between. From germline, CDR1 is GTSNPN and CDR2 SVGIG (reference sequence). The CDR3 loop reads CAWSRGTIGYF. The CDR3 DNA reads TGTGCCTGGAGTCGAGGGACCATAGGATACTTC.

There are a few counts of this clonotype. The V gene is TRBV12-3 or TRBV12-4, the J gene TRBJ2-1; 10 bases line up with TRBD1. This CDR3 contains 14 residues. Trimming removed 5 bases from V and 7 bases from J; junction bases left unmatched: 5. The CDR3 here is CASSPRQGANEQFF. Written as DNA, the CDR3 is TGTGCCAGCAGTCCGAGACAGGGGGCAAATGAGCAGTTCTTC.

This chain connects TRBV3-1 to TRBJ2-5; D is perhaps TRBD1 or TRBD2 (5 bases each). CDR3 size: 14 residues. Germline V CDR1 and CDR2: LGHDT, YNNKEL (reference sequence). Trimming pared 2 bases from V and 5 bases from J, leaving 12 bases between. The CDR3 loop reads CASSQMGRRETQYF. As DNA, the CDR3 is TGTGCCAGCAGCCAAATGGGACGAAGGGAGACCCAGTACTTC.

This clonotype was seen more than once but under ten times. This chain connects TRBV24-1 to TRBJ2-1; the D call may be TRBD1 or TRBD2 (5 bases each). The CDR3 is 15 residues long. Germline lookup yields CDR1 KGHDR and CDR2 SFDVKD. Trimming stripped 6 bases from V and 0 bases from J, with 11 bases between. The CDR3: CATSPSGSSYNEQFF. CDR3 in DNA: TGTGCCACCAGTCCGTCAGGGAGCTCCTACAATGAGCAGTTCTTC.

Only a few counts were recorded for this clonotype. This sequence joins TRBV7-2 and TRBJ1-4; the D gene is possibly TRBD1 (5 bases). CDR1 is SGHTA, CDR2 FQGNSA, per germline. V was pared by 5 bases and J by 7 bases, with 11 bases between. The CDR3 is 13 amino acids. CDR3 sequence (DNA): TGTGCCAGCAGCCTGCGGGACGTTGAAAAACTGTTTTTT. This sequence encodes CASSLRDVEKLFF.

This chain connects TRBV14 to TRBJ2-4; D might be TRBD1 or TRBD2, each matching 5 bases. The CDR3 length is 15 residues. Germline V gene lookup returns CDR1 SGHDN and CDR2 FVKESK. Trimming took 0 bases from V and 7 from J, leaving 13 bases between them. CDR3 amino acids: CASSQEVGVWNIQYF. CDR3 DNA: TGTGCCAGCAGCCAAGAAGTGGGGGTATGGAACATTCAGTACTTC. The entire variable domain, with the rest obtained from reference TRBV14 and TRBJ2-4, is as follows: EAGVTQFPSHSVIEKGQTVTLRCDPISGHDNLYWYRRVMGKEIKFLLHFVKESKQDESGMPNNRFLAERTGGTYSTLKVQPAELEDSGVYFCASSQEVGVWNIQYFGAGTRLSVL.